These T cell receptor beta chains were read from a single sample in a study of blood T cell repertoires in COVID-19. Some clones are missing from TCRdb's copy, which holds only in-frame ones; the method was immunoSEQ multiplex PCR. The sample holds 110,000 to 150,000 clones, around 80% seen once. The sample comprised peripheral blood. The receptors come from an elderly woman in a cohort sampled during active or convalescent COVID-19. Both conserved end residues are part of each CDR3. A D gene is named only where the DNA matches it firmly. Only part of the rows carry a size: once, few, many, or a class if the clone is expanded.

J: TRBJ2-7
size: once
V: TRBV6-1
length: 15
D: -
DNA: TGTGCCAGCAGTGATCGAGGCGGGTCGACTTACGAGCAGTACTTC
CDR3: CASSDRGGSTYEQYF

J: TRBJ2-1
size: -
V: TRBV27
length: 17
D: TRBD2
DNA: TGTGCCAGCGGACTGGGACTAGCGGGGGTCGTGAACAATGAGCAGTTCTTC
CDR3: CASGLGLAGVVNNEQFF

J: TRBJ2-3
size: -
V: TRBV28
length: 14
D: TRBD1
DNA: TGTGCCAGCAACCCGGGACAGGGAACAGATACGCAGTATTTT
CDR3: CASNPGQGTDTQYF

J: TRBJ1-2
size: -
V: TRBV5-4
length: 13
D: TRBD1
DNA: TGTGCCAGCAGCACGGACAGGGTGGGGGGCTACACCTTC
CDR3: CASSTDRVGGYTF

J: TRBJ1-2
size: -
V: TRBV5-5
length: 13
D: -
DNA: TGTGCCAGCAGCTTGGATAGCAACTATGGCTACACCTTC
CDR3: CASSLDSNYGYTF

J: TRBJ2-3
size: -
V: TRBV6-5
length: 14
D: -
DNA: TGTGCCAGCAGAATCGGCTTACAGGCAGATACGCAGTATTTT
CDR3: CASRIGLQADTQYF

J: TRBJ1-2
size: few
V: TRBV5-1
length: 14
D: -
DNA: TGCGCCAGCAGCATTGAGGCGGCAATTTATGGCTACACCTTC
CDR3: CASSIEAAIYGYTF

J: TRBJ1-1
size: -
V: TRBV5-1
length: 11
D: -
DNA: TGCGCCAGCCGATTTGGCTCTGAAGCTTTCTTT
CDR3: CASRFGSEAFF

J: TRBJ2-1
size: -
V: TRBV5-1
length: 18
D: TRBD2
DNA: TGCGCCAGCAGCTTCGGGACTAGCGGGGGGGCTATGTACAATGAGCAGTTCTTC
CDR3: CASSFGTSGGAMYNEQFF

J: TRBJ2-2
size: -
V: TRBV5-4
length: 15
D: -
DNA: TGTGCCAGCAGCTTTCAGGTCGGCCTGACCGGGGAGCTGTTTTTT
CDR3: CASSFQVGLTGELFF

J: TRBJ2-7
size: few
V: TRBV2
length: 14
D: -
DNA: TGTGCCAGCGTGGCGCGCGGAATGGGCTACGAGCAGTACTTC
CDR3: CASVARGMGYEQYF

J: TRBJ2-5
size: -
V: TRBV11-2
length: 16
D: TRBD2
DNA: TGTGCCAGCAGCTGGGGACTAGCGGGGGGCGGAGAGACCCAGTACTTC
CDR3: CASSWGLAGGGETQYF

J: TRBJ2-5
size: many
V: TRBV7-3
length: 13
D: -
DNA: TGTGCCAGCAGCTTAATAGCGGCAGAGACCCAGTACTTC
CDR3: CASSLIAAETQYF

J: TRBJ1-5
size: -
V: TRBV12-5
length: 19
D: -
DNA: TGTGCTAGTGGTTTATTCCCCGTATCCCAGGGCGTTGGCAATCAGCCCCAGCATTTT
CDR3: CASGLFPVSQGVGNQPQHF

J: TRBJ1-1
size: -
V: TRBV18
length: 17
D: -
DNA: TGTGCCAGCTCACCAATTGACTTTGGCACGGAGGGATCTGAAGCTTTCTTT
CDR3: CASSPIDFGTEGSEAFF

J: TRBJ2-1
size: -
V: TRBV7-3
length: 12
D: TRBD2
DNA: TGTGCCAGCAGCCGGGGGGGTGATGAGCAGTTCTTC
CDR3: CASSRGGDEQFF

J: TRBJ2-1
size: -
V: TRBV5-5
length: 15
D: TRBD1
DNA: TGTGCCAGCAGCGTAGGACAGGGGGCCTACAATGAGCAGTTCTTC
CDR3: CASSVGQGAYNEQFF

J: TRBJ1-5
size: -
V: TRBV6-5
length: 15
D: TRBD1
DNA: TGTGCCAGCAGTAAAACAACAGGGGGCAAGGGGCCCCAGCATTTT
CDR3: CASSKTTGGKGPQHF

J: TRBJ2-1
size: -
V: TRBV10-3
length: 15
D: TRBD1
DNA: TGTGCCATCAGTGAGGACCAGGGGGCTGAGAATGAGCAGTTCTTC
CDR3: CAISEDQGAENEQFF

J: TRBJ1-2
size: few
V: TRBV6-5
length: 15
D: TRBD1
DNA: TGTGCCAGCCACGACAGGGGGCGAGGGTCCTATGGCTACACCTTC
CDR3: CASHDRGRGSYGYTF

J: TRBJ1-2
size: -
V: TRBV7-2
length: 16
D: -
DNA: TGTGCCAGCAGCTCGTACAGGTCGAACGAGGCGTATGGCTACACCTTC
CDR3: CASSSYRSNEAYGYTF

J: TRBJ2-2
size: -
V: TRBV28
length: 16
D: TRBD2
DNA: TGTGCCAGCAGGGCGGGACTAGCGGGGGACACCGGGGAGCTGTTTTTT
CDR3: CASRAGLAGDTGELFF

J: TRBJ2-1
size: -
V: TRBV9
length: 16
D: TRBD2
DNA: TGTGCCAGCAGCCGGGCAGCTAGCGGGGGGGCCTATGAGCAGTTCTTC
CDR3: CASSRAASGGAYEQFF

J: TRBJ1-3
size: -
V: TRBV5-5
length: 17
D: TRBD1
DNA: TGTGCCAGCAGTTATTCCGGGACAGGGGTTAAAAGAAACACCATATATTTT
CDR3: CASSYSGTGVKRNTIYF

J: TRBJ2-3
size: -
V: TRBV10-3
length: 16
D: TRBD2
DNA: TGTGCCATCTCCGAGCGGGGATACTCTAGCACAGATACGCAGTATTTT
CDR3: CAISERGYSSTDTQYF

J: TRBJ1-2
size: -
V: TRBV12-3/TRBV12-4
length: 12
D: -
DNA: TGTGCCAGCAGTTTAGACAGGGTTGGCTACACCTTC
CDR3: CASSLDRVGYTF

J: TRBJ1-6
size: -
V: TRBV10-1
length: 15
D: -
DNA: TGCGCCAGCAGTGTGGCGGGGGGGGCGGATTCACCCCTCCACTTT
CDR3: CASSVAGGADSPLHF

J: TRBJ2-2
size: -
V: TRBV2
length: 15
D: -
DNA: TGTGCCAGCAGTGGGAAACAGGGAACCACCGGGGAGCTGTTTTTT
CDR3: CASSGKQGTTGELFF

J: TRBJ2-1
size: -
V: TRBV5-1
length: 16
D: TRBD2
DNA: TGCGCCAGCAGCCCCCTCCCTAGCGGGACGAACAATGAGCAGTTCTTC
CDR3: CASSPLPSGTNNEQFF

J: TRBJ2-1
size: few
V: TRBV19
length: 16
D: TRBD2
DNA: TGTGCCAGTAGTGGGACTAGCGGGGGGGCGGGCAATGAGCAGTTCTTC
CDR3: CASSGTSGGAGNEQFF

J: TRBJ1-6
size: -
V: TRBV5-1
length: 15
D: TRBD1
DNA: TGCGCCAGCAGCTTTTCCGGACAGGGGGTTTCACCCCTCCACTTT
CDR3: CASSFSGQGVSPLHF

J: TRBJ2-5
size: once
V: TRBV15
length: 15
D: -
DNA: TGTGCCACCAGCAGAGCGGTCGCCAGGCTAGAGACCCAGTACTTC
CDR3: CATSRAVARLETQYF

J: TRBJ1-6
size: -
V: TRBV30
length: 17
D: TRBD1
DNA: TGTGCCTGGAGGAGGGGACAGGGCTTAGGATGGGGTTCACCCCTCCACTTT
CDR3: CAWRRGQGLGWGSPLHF

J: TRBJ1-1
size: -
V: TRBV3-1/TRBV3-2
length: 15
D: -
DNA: TGTGCCAGCAGCAAAAGGTCAGGAACCGCCACTGAAGCTTTCTTT
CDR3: CASSKRSGTATEAFF

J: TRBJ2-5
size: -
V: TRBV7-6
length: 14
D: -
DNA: TGTGCCAGCAGCTTAGAGCTAGCCCAAGAGACCCAGTACTTC
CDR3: CASSLELAQETQYF